The rows below give T cell receptor beta chains drawn from one sample of a study of technical replicates of blood from several donors. Measured with immunoSEQ multiplex PCR; TCRdb has only the in-frame clones, and not every one. The sample has tens of thousands of clones, over 90% seen once. Sequenced: PBMCs. The origin of the receptors is a human donor in good health. Some clones in this sample may be carry-over from other donors' samples. CDR3s include the opening cysteine and the closing phenylalanine or tryptophan. The D gene is left open where the match is weak. Some rows have no size entry. The others give once, few or many, or a class for an expanded clone.

d_call clone_size j_call cdr3_length v_call cdr3_nt cdr3_aa
. once TRBJ1-5 15 TRBV6-1 TGTGCCAGCAGTGAAGGACAGGCCCGAACTCAGCCCCAGCATTTT CASSEGQARTQPQHF
TRBD2 . TRBJ2-3 14 TRBV9 TGTGCCAGCAGCCTAGCGGGGAGCACAGATACGCAGTATTTT CASSLAGSTDTQYF
TRBD2 . TRBJ2-3 15 TRBV6-5 TGTGCCAGCAGTACCACTCTAGCGGGGGGGCCTTTTACGTATTTT CASSTTLAGGPFTYF
. . TRBJ2-7 18 TRBV4-2 TGTGCCAGCAGCCAGGGCCCACAAGGTGGGACAACCTTCTACGAGCAGTACTTC CASSQGPQGGTTFYEQYF
. . TRBJ2-3 14 TRBV4-2 TGTGCCAGCAGCCCAAGCGCACGCACAGATACGCAGTATTTT CASSPSARTDTQYF
TRBD1 . TRBJ2-1 18 TRBV7-2 TGTGCCAGCAGCTTTACAGGGGGCGCGGCTCTTTTCGTCAATGAGCAGTTCTTC CASSFTGGAALFVNEQFF
. . TRBJ1-1 15 TRBV29-1 TGCAGCGTTGATATTAATGGACACATGAACACTGAAGCTTTCTTT CSVDINGHMNTEAFF
TRBD1 . TRBJ1-5 14 TRBV5-6 TGTGCCAGCAGCTTATCAGGGGGTAGTCAGCCCCAGCATTTT CASSLSGGSQPQHF
TRBD2 . TRBJ2-2 15 TRBV19 TGTGCCAGTAGGCTTAGCGGGGCGAACACCGGGGAGCTATTTTTT CASRLSGANTGELFF
TRBD2 . TRBJ2-7 17 TRBV15 TGTGCCACCAGCAGAGTAGGAGGGGTAGCGGGCGTCTACGAGCAGTACTTC CATSRVGGVAGVYEQYF
TRBD1 . TRBJ2-4 15 TRBV10-3 TGTGCCATCAGTGATGCGACAGGGGCCGAAAACATTCAGTACTTC CAISDATGAENIQYF
TRBD1 . TRBJ2-4 16 TRBV10-3 TGTGCCATCAGCTCTCCCTCCGACAGGGGAAAAAACATTCAGTACTTC CAISSPSDRGKNIQYF
TRBD2 . TRBJ2-2 15 TRBV9 TGTGCCAGCAGCGGGCTAGCGGGAGAGGACGGGGAGCTGTTTTTT CASSGLAGEDGELFF
TRBD2 . TRBJ2-1 14 TRBV30 TGTGCCTGGAGCATAGCGGGACTCTACAATGAGCAGTTCTTC CAWSIAGLYNEQFF
TRBD1 . TRBJ1-2 14 TRBV6-6 TGTGCCACCGACTGGGCAGGGGGCTTCAATGGCTACACCTTC CATDWAGGFNGYTF
TRBD2 . TRBJ2-1 13 TRBV7-2 TGTGCCAGCAGGCCTAGCGGCTACAATGAGCAGTTCTTC CASRPSGYNEQFF
. . TRBJ1-2 15 TRBV30 TGTGCCTGGTCCTCCTCAAGGGGGAGCTTGTATGGCTACACCTTC CAWSSSRGSLYGYTF
TRBD1 few TRBJ1-2 13 TRBV6-5 TGTGCCAGCCGCTGGGACAGCTATCATGGCTACACCTTC CASRWDSYHGYTF
. . TRBJ2-1 15 TRBV4-2 TGTGCCAGCAGCCAAGTAAATGCGCTGAACAATGAGCAGTTCTTC CASSQVNALNNEQFF
TRBD2 . TRBJ2-3 14 TRBV9 TGTGCCAGCAGCTTGCTAGCGGGGCCAGATACGCAGTATTTT CASSLLAGPDTQYF
. . TRBJ1-1 14 TRBV10-3 TGTGCCGTACGTTACAGAGTTCCGGACACTGAAGCTTTCTTT CAVRYRVPDTEAFF
. . TRBJ2-1 14 TRBV29-1 TGCAGCATGATGCGGTTGTTTAGAGACAATGAGCAGTTCTTC CSMMRLFRDNEQFF
. . TRBJ1-6 13 TRBV2 TGTGCCAGCTTCTTCAGGGATAATTCACCCCTCCACTTT CASFFRDNSPLHF
. . TRBJ2-6 14 TRBV10-3 TGTGCCATCAGTGAAACAGCTGGGGCCAACGTCCTGACTTTC CAISETAGANVLTF
TRBD1 . TRBJ1-3 16 TRBV5-4 TGTGCCAGCAGGGTCACAGGGGTGGGCTCTGGAAACACCATATATTTT CASRVTGVGSGNTIYF
. . TRBJ2-6 16 TRBV5-6 TGTGCCAGCAGCCCCCCCGGGGGAACTGGGGCCAACGTCCTGACTTTC CASSPPGGTGANVLTF
. . TRBJ1-1 13 TRBV6-5 TGTGCCAGCAGTTACGACTGGCTCGCTGAAGCTTTCTTT CASSYDWLAEAFF
TRBD1 . TRBJ1-2 14 TRBV28 TGTGCCAGCAGTCTCATGACAGGGTCTGGTGGCTACACCTTC CASSLMTGSGGYTF
TRBD1 . TRBJ2-2 17 TRBV5-1 TGCGCCAGCAGCACGAAGAAGACAGGGGGAAACACCGGGGAGCTGTTTTTT CASSTKKTGGNTGELFF
TRBD1 . TRBJ1-2 15 TRBV7-6 TGTGCCAGCAGCGCACACAGGGGGCCTAACTATGGCTACACCTTC CASSAHRGPNYGYTF
TRBD2 . TRBJ2-1 15 TRBV5-4 TGTGCCAGCAGCTTGGGTGGACTAGCTTACAATGAGCAGTTCTTC CASSLGGLAYNEQFF
. . TRBJ1-2 16 TRBV21-1 TGTGCCAGCAGCAAAGAACAAACAGGGGGGCTTTTGGGCTACACCTTC CASSKEQTGGLLGYTF
TRBD2 . TRBJ2-1 17 TRBV4-2 TGTGCCAGCAGCCAAGAGTACGGGGGGGCTGCCTACAATGAGCAGTTCTTC CASSQEYGGAAYNEQFF
. once TRBJ1-4 13 TRBV14 TGTGCCAGCAGCCATTTTTCGCGGGGAAAACTGTTTTTT CASSHFSRGKLFF
TRBD1 . TRBJ1-5 16 TRBV18 TGTGCCAGCTCACCGAACCCACAGGGGGCGAGTCAGCCCCAGCATTTT CASSPNPQGASQPQHF
TRBD1 few TRBJ1-5 14 TRBV18 TGTGCCAGCTCTCCGGGACAGGGGGTCCAGCCCCAGCATTTT CASSPGQGVQPQHF
TRBD1 . TRBJ2-1 14 TRBV6-4 TGTGCCAGCACTAGGGGGCCTGGGACGGGTGAGCAGTTCTTC CASTRGPGTGEQFF
. . TRBJ1-2 14 TRBV4-1 TGCGCCAGCAGCCAAGGGGAGTCCGGCTATGGCTACACCTTC CASSQGESGYGYTF
TRBD2 once TRBJ2-5 16 TRBV5-1 TGCGCCAGCAGCTTGGGGGGGACTAGCGGGGCGGAGACCCAGTACTTC CASSLGGTSGAETQYF
. . TRBJ2-2 14 TRBV7-2 TGTGCCAGCAGCTTGGGGCAGGTGGCCGGGGAGCTGTTTTTT CASSLGQVAGELFF
. . TRBJ2-5 16 TRBV7-2 TGTGCCAGCAGCCCAACTACGACAGGTCCGTCGGGGACCCAGTACTTC CASSPTTTGPSGTQYF
. . TRBJ2-7 11 TRBV29-1 TGCAGCGGCGCCCAGGCCTACGAGCAGTACTTC CSGAQAYEQYF
TRBD2 . TRBJ2-1 15 TRBV4-3 TGCGCCAGCAGCCAAGAGCGGGAGGCCTACAATGAGCAGTTCTTC CASSQEREAYNEQFF
TRBD1 . TRBJ2-5 12 TRBV7-2 TGTGCCAGCACCCCAGGGGGCGGGACCCAGTACTTC CASTPGGGTQYF
. . TRBJ1-2 13 TRBV27 TGTGCCAGCAGTCCCCGGAGTCGCTATGGCTACACCTTC CASSPRSRYGYTF
. once TRBJ1-1 12 TRBV6-5 TGTGCCAGCAGTTACAGGGGGGGGGAAGCTTTCTTT CASSYRGGEAFF
. . TRBJ1-6 15 TRBV14 TGTGCCAGCAGCCAAGTTGGAGGGGCTTCTTCACCCCTCCACTTT CASSQVGGASSPLHF
. . TRBJ1-3 11 TRBV12-5 TGTGCTAGTGGTTCCCTAAACACCATATATTTT CASGSLNTIYF
TRBD2 . TRBJ2-1 15 TRBV5-4 TGTGCCAGCAGCTTGGTCCAGCGGGAGAACAATGAGCAGTTCTTC CASSLVQRENNEQFF
TRBD2 . TRBJ2-1 16 TRBV9 TGTGCCAGCAGCGTAGGTGGCGGGGGGGATTACAATGAGCAGTTCTTC CASSVGGGGDYNEQFF
. . TRBJ2-3 18 TRBV4-1 TGCGCCAGCAGCCAAGGCCACGTGGCTAGACGTCAGAACGATACGCAGTATTTT CASSQGHVARRQNDTQYF
TRBD1 . TRBJ2-7 14 TRBV9 TGTGCCAGCAGCCCACGACAGGGGGTGGACGAGCAGTACTTC CASSPRQGVDEQYF
TRBD1 once TRBJ2-7 13 TRBV11-3 TGTGCCAGCAGCTTACCGGGACAGCGGGAGCAGTACTTC CASSLPGQREQYF